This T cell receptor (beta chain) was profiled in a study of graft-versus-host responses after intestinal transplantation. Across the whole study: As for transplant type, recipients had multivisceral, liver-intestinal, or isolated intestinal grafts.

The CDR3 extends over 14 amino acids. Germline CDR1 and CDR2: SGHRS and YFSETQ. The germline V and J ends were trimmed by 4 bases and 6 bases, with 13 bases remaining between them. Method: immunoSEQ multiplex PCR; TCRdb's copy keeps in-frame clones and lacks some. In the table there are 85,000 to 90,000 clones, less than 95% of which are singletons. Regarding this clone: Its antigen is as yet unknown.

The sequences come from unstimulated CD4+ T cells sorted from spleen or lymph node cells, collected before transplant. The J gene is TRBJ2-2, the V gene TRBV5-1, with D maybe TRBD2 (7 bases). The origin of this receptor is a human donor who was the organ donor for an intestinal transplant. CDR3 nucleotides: TGCGCCAGCAGCCCGGGGGGCCTCGCCGGGGAGCTGTTTTTT. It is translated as CASSPGGLAGELFF.